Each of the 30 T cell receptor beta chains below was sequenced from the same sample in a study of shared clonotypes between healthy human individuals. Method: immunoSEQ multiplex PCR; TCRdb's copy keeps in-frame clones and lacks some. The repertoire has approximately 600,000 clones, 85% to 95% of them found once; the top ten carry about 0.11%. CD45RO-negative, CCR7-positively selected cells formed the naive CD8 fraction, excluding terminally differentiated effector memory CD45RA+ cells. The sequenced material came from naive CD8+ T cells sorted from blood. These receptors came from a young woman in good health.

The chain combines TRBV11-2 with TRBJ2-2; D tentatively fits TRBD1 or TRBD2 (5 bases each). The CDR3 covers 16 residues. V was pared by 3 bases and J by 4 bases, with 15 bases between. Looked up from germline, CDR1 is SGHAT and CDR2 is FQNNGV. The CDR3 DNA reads TGTGCCAGCAGCTTTGGCCCCGGGACGATCACCGGGGAGCTGTTTTTT. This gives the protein CASSFGPGTITGELFF.

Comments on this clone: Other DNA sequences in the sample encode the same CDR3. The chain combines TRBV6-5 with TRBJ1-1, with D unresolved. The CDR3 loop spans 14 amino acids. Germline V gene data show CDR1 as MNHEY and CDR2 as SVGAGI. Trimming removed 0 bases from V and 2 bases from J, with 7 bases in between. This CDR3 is CASSYSPRNTEAFF. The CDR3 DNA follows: TGTGCCAGCAGTTACTCCCCCAGAAACACTGAAGCTTTCTTT.

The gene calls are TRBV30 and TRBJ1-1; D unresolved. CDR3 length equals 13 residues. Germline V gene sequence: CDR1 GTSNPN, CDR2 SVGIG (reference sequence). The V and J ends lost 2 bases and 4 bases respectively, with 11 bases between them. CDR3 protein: CAWSTHVSTEAFF. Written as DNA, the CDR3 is TGTGCCTGGAGTACTCATGTCTCCACTGAAGCTTTCTTT.

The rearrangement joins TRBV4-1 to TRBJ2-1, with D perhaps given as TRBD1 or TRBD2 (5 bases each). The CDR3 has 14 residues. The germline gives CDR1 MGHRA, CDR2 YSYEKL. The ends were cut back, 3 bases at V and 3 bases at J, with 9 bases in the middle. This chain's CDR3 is CASSHWDGYNEQFF. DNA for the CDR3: TGCGCCAGCAGCCACTGGGACGGCTACAATGAGCAGTTCTTC.

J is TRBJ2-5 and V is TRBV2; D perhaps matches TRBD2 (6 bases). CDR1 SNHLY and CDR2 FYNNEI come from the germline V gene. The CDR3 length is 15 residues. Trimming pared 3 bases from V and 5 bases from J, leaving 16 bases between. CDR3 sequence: CASSDWAGIGETQYF. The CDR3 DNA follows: TGTGCCAGCAGTGATTGGGCGGGAATCGGGGAGACCCAGTACTTC.

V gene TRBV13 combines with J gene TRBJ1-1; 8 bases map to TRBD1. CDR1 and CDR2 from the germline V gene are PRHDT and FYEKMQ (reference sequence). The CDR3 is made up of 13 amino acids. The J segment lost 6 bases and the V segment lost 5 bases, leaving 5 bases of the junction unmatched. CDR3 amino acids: CASSPDRASEAFF. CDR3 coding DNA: TGTGCCAGCAGCCCGGACAGGGCTTCTGAAGCTTTCTTT. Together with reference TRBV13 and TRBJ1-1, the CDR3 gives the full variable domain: AAGVIQSPRHLIKEKRETATLKCYPIPRHDTVYWYQQGPGQDPQFLISFYEKMQSDKGSIPDRFSAQQFSDYHSELNMSSLELGDSALYFCASSPDRASEAFFGQGTRLTVV.

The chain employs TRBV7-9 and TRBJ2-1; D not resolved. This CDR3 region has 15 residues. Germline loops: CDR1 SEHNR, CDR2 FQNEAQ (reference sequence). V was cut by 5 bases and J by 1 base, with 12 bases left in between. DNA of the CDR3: TGTGCCAGCAGCCTACCCGCAAGTTCCTACAATGAGCAGTTCTTC. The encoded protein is CASSLPASSYNEQFF.

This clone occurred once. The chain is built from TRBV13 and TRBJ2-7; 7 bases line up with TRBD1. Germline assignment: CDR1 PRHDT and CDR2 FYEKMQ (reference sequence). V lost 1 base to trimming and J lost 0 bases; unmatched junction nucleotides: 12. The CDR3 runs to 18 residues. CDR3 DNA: TGTGCCAGCAGCTTAGACGTGCCGGGACAGCTCTCCTCCTACGAGCAGTACTTC. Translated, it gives CASSLDVPGQLSSYEQYF. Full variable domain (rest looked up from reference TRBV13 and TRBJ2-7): AAGVIQSPRHLIKEKRETATLKCYPIPRHDTVYWYQQGPGQDPQFLISFYEKMQSDKGSIPDRFSAQQFSDYHSELNMSSLELGDSALYFCASSLDVPGQLSSYEQYFGPGTRLTVT.

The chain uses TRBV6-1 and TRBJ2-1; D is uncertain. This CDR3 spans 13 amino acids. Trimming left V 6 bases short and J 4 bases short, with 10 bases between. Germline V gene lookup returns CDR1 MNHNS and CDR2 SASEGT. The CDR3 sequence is CASRGTLYNEQFF. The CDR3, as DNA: TGTGCCAGCAGAGGAACGTTATACAATGAGCAGTTCTTC.

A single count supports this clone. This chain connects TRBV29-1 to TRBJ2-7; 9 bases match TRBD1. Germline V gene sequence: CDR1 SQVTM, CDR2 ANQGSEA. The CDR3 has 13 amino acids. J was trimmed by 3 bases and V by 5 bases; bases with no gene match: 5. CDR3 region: CSVPGQGIYEQYF. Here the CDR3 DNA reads TGCAGCGTTCCGGGACAGGGTATCTACGAGCAGTACTTC.

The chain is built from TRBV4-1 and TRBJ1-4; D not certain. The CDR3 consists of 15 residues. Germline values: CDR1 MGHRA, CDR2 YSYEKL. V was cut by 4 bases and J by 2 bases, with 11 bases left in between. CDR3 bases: TGCGCCAGCAGCCCAGTGGCAGATACTAATGAAAAACTGTTTTTT. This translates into CASSPVADTNEKLFF.

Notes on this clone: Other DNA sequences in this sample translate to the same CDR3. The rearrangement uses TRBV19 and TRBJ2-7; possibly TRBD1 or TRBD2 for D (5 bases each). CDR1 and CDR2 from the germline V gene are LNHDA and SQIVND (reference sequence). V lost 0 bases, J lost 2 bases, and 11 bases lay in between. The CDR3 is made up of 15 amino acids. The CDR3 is CASSIESGRTYEQYF. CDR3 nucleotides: TGTGCCAGTAGTATAGAGTCGGGACGAACCTACGAGCAGTACTTC.

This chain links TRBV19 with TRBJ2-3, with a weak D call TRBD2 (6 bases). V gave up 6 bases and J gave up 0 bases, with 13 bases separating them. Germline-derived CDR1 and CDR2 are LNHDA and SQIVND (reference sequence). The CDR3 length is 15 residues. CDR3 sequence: CASRPAGTSTDTQYF. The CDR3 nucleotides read TGTGCCAGTAGACCAGCGGGTACTAGCACAGATACGCAGTATTTT.

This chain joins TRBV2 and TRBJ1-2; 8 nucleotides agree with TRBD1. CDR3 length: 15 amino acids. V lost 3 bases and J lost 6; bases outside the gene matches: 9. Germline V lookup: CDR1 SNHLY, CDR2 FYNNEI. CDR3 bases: TGTGCCAGCAGTGACCCCGGGACAGGTCCTGATGGCTACACCTTC. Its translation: CASSDPGTGPDGYTF.

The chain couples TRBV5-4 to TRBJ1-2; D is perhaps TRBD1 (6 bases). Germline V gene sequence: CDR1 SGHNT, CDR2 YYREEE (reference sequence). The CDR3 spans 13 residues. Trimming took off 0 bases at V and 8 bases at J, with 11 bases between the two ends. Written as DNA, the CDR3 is TGTGCCAGCAGCTTGGTGGGGGGCCACGGCTACACCTTC. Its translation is CASSLVGGHGYTF. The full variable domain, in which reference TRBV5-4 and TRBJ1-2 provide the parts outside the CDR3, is ETGVTQSPTHLIKTRGQQVTLRCSSQSGHNTVSWYQQALGQGPQFIFQYYREEENGRGNFPPRFSGLQFPNYSSELNVNALELDDSALYLCASSLVGGHGYTFGSGTRLTVV.

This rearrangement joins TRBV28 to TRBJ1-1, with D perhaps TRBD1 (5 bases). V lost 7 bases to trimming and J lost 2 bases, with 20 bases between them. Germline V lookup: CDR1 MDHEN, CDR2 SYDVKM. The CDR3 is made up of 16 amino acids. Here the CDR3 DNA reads TGTGCCAGCACCTTCGGGGGAGGAGCCACTAACACTGAAGCTTTCTTT. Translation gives CASTFGGGATNTEAFF.

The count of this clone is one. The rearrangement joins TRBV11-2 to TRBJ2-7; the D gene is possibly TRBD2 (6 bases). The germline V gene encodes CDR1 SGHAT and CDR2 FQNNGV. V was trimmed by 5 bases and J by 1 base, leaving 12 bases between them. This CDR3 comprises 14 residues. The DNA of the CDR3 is TGTGCCAGCAGCAGGGGACTGGGGTCCTACGAGCAGTACTTC. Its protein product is CASSRGLGSYEQYF.

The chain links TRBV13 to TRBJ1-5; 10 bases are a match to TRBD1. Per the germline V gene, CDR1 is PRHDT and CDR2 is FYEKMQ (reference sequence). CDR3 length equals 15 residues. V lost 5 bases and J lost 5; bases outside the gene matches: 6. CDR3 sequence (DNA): TGTGCCAGCAGCGCGACCGGGACAGGGGATCAGCCCCAGCATTTT. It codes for CASSATGTGDQPQHF.

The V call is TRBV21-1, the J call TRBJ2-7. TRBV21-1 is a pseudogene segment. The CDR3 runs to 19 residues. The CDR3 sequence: CASSKPPSRRDLKRYEQYF. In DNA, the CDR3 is TGTGCCAGCAGCAAACCGCCCAGCCGCAGAGACCTTAAACGCTACGAGCAGTACTTC.

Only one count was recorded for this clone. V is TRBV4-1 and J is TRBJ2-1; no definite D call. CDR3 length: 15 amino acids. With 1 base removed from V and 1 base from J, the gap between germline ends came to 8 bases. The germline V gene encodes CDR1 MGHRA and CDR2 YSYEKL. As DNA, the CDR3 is TGCGCCAGCAGCCAAGGGACCAGATCCTACAATGAGCAGTTCTTC. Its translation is CASSQGTRSYNEQFF.

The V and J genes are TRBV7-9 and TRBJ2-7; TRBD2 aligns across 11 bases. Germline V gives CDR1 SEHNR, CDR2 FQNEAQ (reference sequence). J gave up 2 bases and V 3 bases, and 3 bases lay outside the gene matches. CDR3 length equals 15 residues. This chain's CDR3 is CASSFGTSGAYEQYF. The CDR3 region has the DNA TGTGCCAGCAGCTTTGGGACTAGCGGCGCCTACGAGCAGTACTTC.

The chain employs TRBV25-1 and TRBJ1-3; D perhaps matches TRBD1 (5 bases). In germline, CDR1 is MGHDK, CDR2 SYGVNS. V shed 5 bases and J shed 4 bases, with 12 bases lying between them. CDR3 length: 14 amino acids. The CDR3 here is CASSSPGSGNTIYF. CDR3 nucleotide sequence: TGTGCCAGCAGTTCGCCAGGGTCCGGAAACACCATATATTTT.

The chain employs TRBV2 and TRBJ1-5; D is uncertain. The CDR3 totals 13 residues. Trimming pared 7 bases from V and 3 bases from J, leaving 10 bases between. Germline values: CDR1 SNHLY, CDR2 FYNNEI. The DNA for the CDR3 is TGTGCCAGCACGATCAGATCCAATCAGCCCCAGCATTTT. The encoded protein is CASTIRSNQPQHF.

CDR3 loop: CASSARGPLDGYTF. CDR3 sequence (DNA): TGCGCCAGCAGTGCGAGAGGCCCCTTGGATGGCTACACCTTC. The J gene is TRBJ1-2, the V gene TRBV5-1; D gene ambiguous. Germline CDR1 and CDR2: SGHRS and YFSETQ. The CDR3 has 14 residues. Deletions cut 5 bases from V and 6 bases from J, with 17 bases between.

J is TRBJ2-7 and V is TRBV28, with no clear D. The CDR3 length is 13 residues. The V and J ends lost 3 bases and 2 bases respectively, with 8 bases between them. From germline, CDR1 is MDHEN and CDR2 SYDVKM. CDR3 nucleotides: TGTGCCAGCAGTTTGGGGTCTGCCTACGAGCAGTACTTC. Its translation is CASSLGSAYEQYF.

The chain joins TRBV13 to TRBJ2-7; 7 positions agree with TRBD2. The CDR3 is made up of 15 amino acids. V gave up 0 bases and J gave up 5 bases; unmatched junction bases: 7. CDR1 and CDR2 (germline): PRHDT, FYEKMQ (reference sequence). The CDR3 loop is CASSLGGGSPHEQYF. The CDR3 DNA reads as TGTGCCAGCAGCTTAGGGGGCGGGAGCCCCCACGAGCAGTACTTC.

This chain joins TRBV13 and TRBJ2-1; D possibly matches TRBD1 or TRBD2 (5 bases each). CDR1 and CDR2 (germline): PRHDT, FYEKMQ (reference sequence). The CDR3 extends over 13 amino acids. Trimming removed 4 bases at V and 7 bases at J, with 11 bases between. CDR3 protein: CASSSNRRNEQFF. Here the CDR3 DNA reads TGTGCCAGCAGCTCAAACAGGAGGAATGAGCAGTTCTTC.

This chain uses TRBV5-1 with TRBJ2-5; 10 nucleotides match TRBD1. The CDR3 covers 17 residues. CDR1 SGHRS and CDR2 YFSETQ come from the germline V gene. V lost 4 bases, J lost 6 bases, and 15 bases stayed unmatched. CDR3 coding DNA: TGCGCCAGCAGCAGTAAAATTAGGACAGGGGGTTTGAAGACCCAGTACTTC. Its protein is CASSSKIRTGGLKTQYF.

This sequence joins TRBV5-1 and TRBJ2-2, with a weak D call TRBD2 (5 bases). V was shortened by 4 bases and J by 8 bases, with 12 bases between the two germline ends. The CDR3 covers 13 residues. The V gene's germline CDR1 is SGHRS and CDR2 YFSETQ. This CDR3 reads CASSLLRGGELFF. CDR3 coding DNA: TGCGCCAGCAGCCTCCTCCGCGGGGGGGAGCTGTTTTTT.

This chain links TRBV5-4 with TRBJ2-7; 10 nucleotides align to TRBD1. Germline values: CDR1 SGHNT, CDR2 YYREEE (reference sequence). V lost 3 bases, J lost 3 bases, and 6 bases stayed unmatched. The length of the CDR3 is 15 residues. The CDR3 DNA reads TGTGCCAGCAGCTCCCCGGGACAGGGGTACTACGAGCAGTACTTC. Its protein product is CASSSPGQGYYEQYF.